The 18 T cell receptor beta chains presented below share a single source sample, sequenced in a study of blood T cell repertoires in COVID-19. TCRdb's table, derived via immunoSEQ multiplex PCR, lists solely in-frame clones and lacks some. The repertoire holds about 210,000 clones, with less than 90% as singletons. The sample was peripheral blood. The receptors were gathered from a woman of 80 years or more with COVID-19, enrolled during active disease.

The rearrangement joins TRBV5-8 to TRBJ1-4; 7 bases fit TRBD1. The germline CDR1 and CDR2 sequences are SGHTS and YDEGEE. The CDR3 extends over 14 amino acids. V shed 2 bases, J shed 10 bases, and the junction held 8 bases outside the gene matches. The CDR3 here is CASSLDRDRRKLFF. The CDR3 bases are TGTGCCAGCAGCTTAGACAGGGATCGGCGAAAACTGTTTTTT.

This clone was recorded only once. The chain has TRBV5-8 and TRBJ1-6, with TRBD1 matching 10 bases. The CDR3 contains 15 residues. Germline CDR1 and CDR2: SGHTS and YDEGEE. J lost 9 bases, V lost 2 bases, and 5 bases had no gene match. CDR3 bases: TGTGCCAGCAGCTTTGGACAGGGGGTCGCTTCACCCCTCCACTTT. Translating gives CASSFGQGVASPLHF.

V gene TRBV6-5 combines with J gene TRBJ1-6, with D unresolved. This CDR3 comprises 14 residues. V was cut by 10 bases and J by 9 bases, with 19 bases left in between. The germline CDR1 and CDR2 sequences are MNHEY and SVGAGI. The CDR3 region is CATTGRVGISPLHF. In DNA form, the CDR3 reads TGTGCCACCACTGGGAGAGTCGGAATTTCACCCCTCCACTTT.

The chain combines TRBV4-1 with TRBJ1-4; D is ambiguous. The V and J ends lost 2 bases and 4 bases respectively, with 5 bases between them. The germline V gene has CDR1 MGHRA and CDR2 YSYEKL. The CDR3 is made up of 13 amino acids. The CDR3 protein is CASSQQFNEKLFF. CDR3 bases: TGCGCCAGCAGCCAACAGTTTAATGAAAAACTGTTTTTT.

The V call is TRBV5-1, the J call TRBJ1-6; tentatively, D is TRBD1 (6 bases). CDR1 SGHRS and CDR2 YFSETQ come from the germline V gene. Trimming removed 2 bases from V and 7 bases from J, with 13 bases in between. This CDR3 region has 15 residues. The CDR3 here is CASSFGGQGNSPLHF. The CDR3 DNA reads TGCGCCAGCAGCTTCGGGGGGCAGGGAAATTCACCCCTCCACTTT.

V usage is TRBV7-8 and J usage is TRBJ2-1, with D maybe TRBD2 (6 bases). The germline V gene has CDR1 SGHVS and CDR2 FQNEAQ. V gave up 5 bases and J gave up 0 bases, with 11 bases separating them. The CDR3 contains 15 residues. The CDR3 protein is CASSQAGGSYNEQFF. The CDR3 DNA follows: TGTGCCAGCAGCCAGGCCGGGGGCTCCTACAATGAGCAGTTCTTC.

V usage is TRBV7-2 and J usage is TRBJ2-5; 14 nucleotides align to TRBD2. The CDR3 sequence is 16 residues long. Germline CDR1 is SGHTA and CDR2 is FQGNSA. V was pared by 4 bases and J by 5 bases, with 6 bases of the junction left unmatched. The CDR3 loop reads CASSSGTSGGPETQYF. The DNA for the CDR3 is TGTGCCAGCAGCTCGGGGACTAGCGGGGGTCCCGAGACCCAGTACTTC. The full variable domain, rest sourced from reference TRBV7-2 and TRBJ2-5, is GAGVSQSPSNKVTEKGKDVELRCDPISGHTALYWYRQSLGQGLEFLIYFQGNSAPDKSGLPSDRFSAERTGGSVSTLTIQRTQQEDSAVYLCASSSGTSGGPETQYFGPGTRLLVL.

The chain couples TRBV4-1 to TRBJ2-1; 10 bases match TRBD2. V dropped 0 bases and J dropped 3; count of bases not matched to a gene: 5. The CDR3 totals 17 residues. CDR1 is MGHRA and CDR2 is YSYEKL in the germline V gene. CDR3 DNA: TGCGCCAGCAGCCAAGAACAAGCGGGGGGGCTCTACAATGAGCAGTTCTTC. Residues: CASSQEQAGGLYNEQFF.

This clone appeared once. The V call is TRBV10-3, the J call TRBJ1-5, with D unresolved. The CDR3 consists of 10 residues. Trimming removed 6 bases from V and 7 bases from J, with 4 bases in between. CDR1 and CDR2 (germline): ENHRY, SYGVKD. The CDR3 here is CAIRQQPQHF. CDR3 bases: TGTGCCATCAGGCAGCAGCCCCAGCATTTT.

The CDR3 reads CASSDRAGVSDTQYF. The CDR3 region has the DNA TGTGCCAGCAGCGACAGGGCTGGTGTTTCAGATACGCAGTATTTT. This chain uses TRBV27 with TRBJ2-3; the match to TRBD1 covers 7 bases. The CDR3 is 15 residues long. CDR1 and CDR2 from the germline V gene are MNHEY and SMNVEV (reference sequence). Unmatched junction bases numbered 10, after V lost 6 bases and J lost 4 bases.

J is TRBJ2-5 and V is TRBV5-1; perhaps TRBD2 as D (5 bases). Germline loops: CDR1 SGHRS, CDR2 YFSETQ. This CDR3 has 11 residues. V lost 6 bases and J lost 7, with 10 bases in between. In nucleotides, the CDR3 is TGCGCCAGCACCCCGGGGAGGACCCAGTACTTC. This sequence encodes CASTPGRTQYF.

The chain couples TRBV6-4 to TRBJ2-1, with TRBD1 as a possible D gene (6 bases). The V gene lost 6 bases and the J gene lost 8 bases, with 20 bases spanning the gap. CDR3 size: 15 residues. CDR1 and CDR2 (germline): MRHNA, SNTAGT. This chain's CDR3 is CASSQGQGRFDEQFF. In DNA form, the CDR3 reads TGTGCCAGCAGCCAGGGGCAGGGAAGGTTCGATGAGCAGTTCTTC.

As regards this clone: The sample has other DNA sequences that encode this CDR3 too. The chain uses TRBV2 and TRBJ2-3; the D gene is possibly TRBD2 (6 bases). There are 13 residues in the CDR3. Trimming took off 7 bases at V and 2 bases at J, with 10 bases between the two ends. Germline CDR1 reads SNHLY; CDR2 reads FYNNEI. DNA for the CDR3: TGTGCCAGCAAGGGACTCCTCACAGATACGCAGTATTTT. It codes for CASKGLLTDTQYF.

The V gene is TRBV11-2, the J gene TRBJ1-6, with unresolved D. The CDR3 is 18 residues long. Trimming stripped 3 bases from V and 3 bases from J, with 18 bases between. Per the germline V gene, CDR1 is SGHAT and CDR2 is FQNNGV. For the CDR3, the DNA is TGTGCCAGCAGCTTTATTGCCCCACAGAGAGACTATAATTCACCCCTCCACTTT. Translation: CASSFIAPQRDYNSPLHF.

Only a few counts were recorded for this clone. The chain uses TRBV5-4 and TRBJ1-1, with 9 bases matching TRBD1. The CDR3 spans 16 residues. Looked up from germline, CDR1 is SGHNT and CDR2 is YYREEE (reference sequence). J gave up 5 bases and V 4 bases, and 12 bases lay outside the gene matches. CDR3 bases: TGTGCCAGCAGCCGAGCCGGCACAGGGGGCTATACTGAAGCTTTCTTT. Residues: CASSRAGTGGYTEAFF. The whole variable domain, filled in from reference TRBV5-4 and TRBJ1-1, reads ETGVTQSPTHLIKTRGQQVTLRCSSQSGHNTVSWYQQALGQGPQFIFQYYREEENGRGNFPPRFSGLQFPNYSSELNVNALELDDSALYLCASSRAGTGGYTEAFFGQGTRLTVV.

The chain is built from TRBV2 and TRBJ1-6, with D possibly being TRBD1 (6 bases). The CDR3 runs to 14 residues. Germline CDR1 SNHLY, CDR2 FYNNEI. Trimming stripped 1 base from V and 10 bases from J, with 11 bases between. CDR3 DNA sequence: TGTGCCAGCAGTGAAGACAGGGCAACCTCACCCCTCCACTTT. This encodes CASSEDRATSPLHF.

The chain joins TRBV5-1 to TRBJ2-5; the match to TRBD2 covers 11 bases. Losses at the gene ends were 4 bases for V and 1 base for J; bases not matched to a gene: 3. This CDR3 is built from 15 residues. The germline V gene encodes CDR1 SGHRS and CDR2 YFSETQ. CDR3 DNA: TGCGCCAGCAGCATAGGGACTAGCGGCCAAGAGACCCAGTACTTC. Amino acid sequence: CASSIGTSGQETQYF. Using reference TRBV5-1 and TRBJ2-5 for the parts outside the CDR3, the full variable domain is KAGVTQTPRYLIKTRGQQVTLSCSPISGHRSVSWYQQTPGQGLQFLFEYFSETQRNKGNFPGRFSGRQFSNSRSEMNVSTLELGDSALYLCASSIGTSGQETQYFGPGTRLLVL.

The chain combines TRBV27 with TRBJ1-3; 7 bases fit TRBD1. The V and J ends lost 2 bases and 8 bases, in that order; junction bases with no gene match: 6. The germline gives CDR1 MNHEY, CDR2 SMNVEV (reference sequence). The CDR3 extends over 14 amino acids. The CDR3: CASSLQGDFDTIYF. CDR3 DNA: TGTGCCAGCAGTTTACAGGGGGATTTCGACACCATATATTTT.